A selection of T cell receptor beta chains follows, all from one sample in a study of blood T cell repertoires in COVID-19. The protocol was immunoSEQ multiplex PCR, while the TCRdb copy is restricted to in-frame clones and leaves out a portion. The data hold around 72,000 clones, with about 91% observed a single time. The sequenced material came from peripheral blood. These receptors originate from a human donor with active COVID-19. The donor label of this sample is uncertain. The CDR3 runs from the conserved cysteine through the conserved F or W. A D gene is named only where the DNA matches it firmly. The size of a clone is reported for some rows only, either as once, few or many, or as a class for expanded clones.

J | V | length | D | size | CDR3 | DNA
TRBJ2-5 | TRBV27 | 15 | . | once | CASSLLGLDQETQYF | TGTGCCAGCAGTTTATTGGGACTGGACCAAGAGACCCAGTACTTC
TRBJ1-1 | TRBV19 | 14 | . | . | CASSIVGVNTEAFF | TGTGCCAGTAGTATAGTCGGAGTGAACACTGAAGCTTTCTTT
TRBJ1-2 | TRBV6-2/TRBV6-3 | 13 | . | . | CASSDNQGNGYTF | TGTGCCAGCAGTGATAATCAGGGGAATGGCTACACCTTC
TRBJ2-7 | TRBV27 | 13 | . | . | CASSPQQVNEQYF | TGTGCCAGCAGCCCCCAGCAGGTCAACGAGCAGTACTTC
TRBJ2-2 | TRBV29-1 | 15 | . | . | CSVLSPGKDTGELFF | TGCAGCGTTCTTTCCCCAGGGAAGGACACCGGGGAGCTGTTTTTT
TRBJ1-1 | TRBV18 | 13 | . | . | CASSPGGYSEAFF | TGTGCCAGCTCACCAGGAGGGTACTCTGAAGCTTTCTTT
TRBJ2-1 | TRBV25-1 | 13 | . | . | CASSESPRAEQFF | TGTGCCAGCAGTGAATCCCCCAGGGCTGAGCAGTTCTTC
TRBJ2-7 | TRBV18 | 14 | TRBD2 | . | CASSPSGSSYEQYF | TGTGCCAGCTCACCCAGCGGGAGTTCCTACGAGCAGTACTTC
TRBJ2-1 | TRBV28 | 15 | . | . | CASNSRGRGHNEQFF | TGTGCCAGCAATTCTCGGGGTCGCGGGCACAATGAGCAGTTCTTC
TRBJ2-3 | TRBV14 | 16 | . | once | CASSPLKGQDTDTQYF | TGTGCCAGCAGCCCCCTTAAGGGGCAGGACACAGATACGCAGTATTTT
TRBJ1-2 | TRBV11-2 | 15 | . | once | CASSLARGASYGYTF | TGTGCCAGCAGCCTGGCCCGGGGGGCTTCCTATGGCTACACCTTC
TRBJ2-5 | TRBV28 | 12 | . | . | CASSSLGHFQYF | TGTGCCAGCAGTTCCCTTGGGCATTTCCAGTACTTC
TRBJ1-5 | TRBV18 | 14 | TRBD1 | . | CASSPGQGNQPQHF | TGTGCCAGCTCACCTGGACAGGGCAATCAGCCCCAGCATTTT
TRBJ2-7 | TRBV27 | 14 | . | . | CASSVSEDSYEQYF | TGTGCCAGCAGCGTTTCTGAGGACTCCTACGAGCAGTACTTC
TRBJ2-7 | TRBV9 | 15 | . | . | CASSVGGVGLHEQYF | TGTGCCAGCAGCGTAGGTGGGGTGGGACTGCACGAGCAGTACTTC
TRBJ2-1 | TRBV24-1 | 15 | TRBD2 | . | CATSDVGLAWNEQFF | TGTGCCACCAGTGATGTGGGACTAGCGTGGAATGAGCAGTTCTTC
TRBJ1-5 | TRBV5-1 | 14 | . | once | CASSLSGGNQPQHF | TGCGCCAGCAGCTTATCAGGGGGCAATCAGCCCCAGCATTTT
TRBJ1-2 | TRBV6-2/TRBV6-3 | 15 | . | . | CASSLANSPNYGYTF | TGTGCCAGCAGTTTAGCGAACAGCCCCAACTATGGCTACACCTTC
TRBJ1-2 | TRBV24-1 | 15 | TRBD1 | . | CATSGQGASNYGYTF | TGTGCCACCAGTGGACAGGGGGCTTCTAACTATGGCTACACCTTC
TRBJ1-6 | TRBV9 | 15 | . | . | CASSRTGSDNSPLHF | TGTGCCAGCAGTCGCACAGGGTCTGATAATTCACCCCTCCACTTT
TRBJ1-5 | TRBV7-2 | 12 | . | . | CASSDRSQPQHF | TGTGCCAGCAGCGATAGATCTCAGCCCCAGCATTTT
TRBJ1-4 | TRBV15 | 17 | . | few | CATSREKTGQDGEKLFF | TGTGCCACCAGCAGAGAGAAAACAGGGCAGGACGGTGAAAAACTGTTTTTT
TRBJ1-2 | TRBV5-4 | 15 | TRBD1 | . | CASSVQGTVNRGYTF | TGTGCCAGCAGCGTACAAGGGACAGTGAATCGGGGCTACACCTTC
TRBJ1-5 | TRBV10-3 | 17 | . | . | CAISESSSQGGNQPQHF | TGTGCCATCAGTGAGTCGAGCTCGCAGGGCGGCAATCAGCCCCAGCATTTT
TRBJ2-3 | TRBV9 | 14 | TRBD2 | . | CASTGGRASDTQYF | TGTGCCAGCACGGGGGGGAGGGCCTCGGATACGCAGTATTTT
TRBJ1-5 | TRBV19 | 15 | . | . | CASSIGGGSGQPQHF | TGTGCCAGTAGTATAGGAGGGGGATCAGGACAGCCCCAGCATTTT
TRBJ1-6 | TRBV11-3 | 12 | . | . | CASSLQTVDLHF | TGTGCCAGCAGCCTACAGACAGTCGACCTCCACTTT
TRBJ1-1 | TRBV18 | 18 | . | . | CASSGRYGGISMNTEAFF | TGTGCCAGCTCAGGACGCTATGGGGGGATTTCTATGAACACTGAAGCTTTCTTT
TRBJ2-2 | TRBV7-2 | 13 | . | . | CASSLVSHGELFF | TGTGCCAGCAGCTTAGTTAGCCACGGGGAGCTGTTTTTT
TRBJ2-5 | TRBV4-1 | 14 | . | once | CASSQVPSLETQYF | TGCGCCAGCAGCCAAGTCCCTAGCTTGGAGACCCAGTACTTC
TRBJ2-7 | TRBV7-9 | 15 | TRBD1 | . | CASSPTGQGFSEQYF | TGTGCCAGCAGCCCAACCGGACAGGGGTTCTCCGAGCAGTACTTC
TRBJ2-3 | TRBV18 | 15 | . | . | CASSPPAAPTDTQYF | TGTGCCAGCTCACCACCGGCAGCGCCCACAGATACGCAGTATTTT
TRBJ2-2 | TRBV11-3 | 17 | TRBD2 | once | CASSFEWSSGETGELFF | TGTGCCAGCAGCTTCGAATGGTCTAGCGGGGAAACCGGGGAGCTGTTTTTT
TRBJ2-1 | TRBV11-2 | 15 | TRBD2 | . | CASSPGLAITNEQFF | TGTGCCAGCAGCCCCGGACTAGCGATTACCAATGAGCAGTTCTTC
TRBJ2-3 | TRBV6-2/TRBV6-3 | 14 | . | . | CASSFPIAADTQYF | TGTGCCAGCAGCTTTCCCATCGCGGCAGATACGCAGTATTTT
TRBJ1-1 | TRBV6-2/TRBV6-3 | 12 | . | . | CASSETAIEAFF | TGTGCCAGCAGTGAGACAGCGATTGAAGCTTTCTTT
TRBJ2-3 | TRBV5-4 | 16 | TRBD1 | once | CASSPRETGGSDTQYF | TGTGCCAGCAGCCCCCGGGAGACAGGGGGTTCAGATACGCAGTATTTT
TRBJ2-2 | TRBV2 | 15 | . | . | CASSVRGARAGELFF | TGTGCCAGCAGTGTTCGGGGGGCTAGGGCCGGGGAGCTGTTTTTT
TRBJ2-2 | TRBV7-9 | 17 | TRBD2 | . | CAVGASGSDYDTGELFF | TGTGCCGTCGGGGCTAGCGGGAGTGATTATGACACCGGGGAGCTGTTTTTT
TRBJ2-1 | TRBV9 | 14 | TRBD2 | once | CASSVTSGDNEQFF | TGTGCCAGCAGCGTCACTAGCGGCGACAATGAGCAGTTCTTC
TRBJ2-7 | TRBV7-9 | 14 | . | . | CASSRTTPNYEQYF | TGTGCCAGCAGCCGGACTACCCCTAACTACGAGCAGTACTTC
TRBJ2-7 | TRBV5-1 | 14 | . | once | CASSADLSGPEQYF | TGCGCCAGCAGCGCGGACTTGAGCGGGCCCGAGCAGTACTTC
TRBJ2-3 | TRBV27 | 13 | . | . | CASEEWETDTQYF | TGTGCCAGCGAGGAATGGGAGACAGATACGCAGTATTTT
TRBJ2-5 | TRBV28 | 14 | . | . | CASSYTGSRKTQYF | TGTGCCAGCAGTTACACAGGGAGCCGAAAGACCCAGTACTTC
TRBJ2-3 | TRBV10-1 | 16 | TRBD1 | . | CASSEATGVSTDTQYF | TGCGCCAGCAGTGAGGCGACAGGGGTCAGCACAGATACGCAGTATTTT
TRBJ2-3 | TRBV4-3 | 14 | . | . | CASSQGPGGDTQYF | TGCGCCAGCAGCCAAGGCCCCGGAGGAGATACGCAGTATTTT
TRBJ2-3 | TRBV4-1 | 17 | TRBD2 | . | CASSQERTSGGIDTQYF | TGCGCCAGCAGCCAAGAACGGACTAGCGGGGGGATAGATACGCAGTATTTT
TRBJ1-1 | TRBV19 | 13 | . | once | CASSKWTNTEAFF | TGTGCCAGTAGTAAGTGGACAAACACTGAAGCTTTCTTT